The T cell receptor beta chain under discussion was sequenced for a study of glioma-infiltrating T cells. Study-wide background: WHO grade II oligodendrogliomas or astrocytomas, plus non-recurrent WHO grade IV glioblastomas, were sampled.

V lost 5 bases and J lost 1, with 8 bases in between. Germline V gene lookup returns CDR1 SEHNR and CDR2 FQNEAQ (reference sequence). CDR3 length: 13 amino acids. Amplification of TCR alpha and beta CDR3 regions from RNA used iRepertoire nested multiplex PCR. One entry per CDR3 protein results from TCRdb running MiXCR on the multiplex PCR reads. The table records 300,000 to 450,000 distinct CDR3 sequences, 41% of them present only once. Study results and limitations: Only very few CDR3 sequences appeared in both tissue and blood.

This clonotype was recorded a few times. Antigen specificity is unknown. The clonotype originates from a human donor with low-grade glioma or glioblastoma, undergoing nonglioma brain surgery, or in good health (not recorded which). Material for sequencing was glioma tissue, nonneoplastic brain tissue, or PBMCs (not recorded which). The rearrangement joins TRBV7-9 to TRBJ1-2, with D perhaps matching TRBD1 (5 bases). The CDR3 is CASSNQGNYGYTF. Here the CDR3 DNA reads TGTGCCAGCAGCAATCAGGGTAACTATGGCTACACCTTC.